The entry below gives a single T cell receptor (beta chain) sequence along with its context. Germline V gene lookup returns CDR1 MGHRA and CDR2 YSYEKL. The CDR3 loop spans 15 amino acids. The V end lost 1 base, the J end lost 7 bases, and 14 bases lay between the germline ends. This entry comes from a study of blood T cell repertoires in COVID-19. Repertoires were generated with immunoSEQ multiplex PCR, while TCRdb's copy carries only in-frame clones and drops some. This table has roughly 300,000 clones, around 87% appearing once. Sequenced: peripheral blood. The genes are TRBV4-1 and TRBJ1-5, with D possibly matching TRBD1 (6 bases). This clonotype was obtained from a woman aged 45-60 years who had recovered from COVID-19. In DNA form, the CDR3 reads TGCGCCAGCAGCCAAGTCCCGGGGGGCGGACAGCCCCAGCATTTT. Its translation: CASSQVPGGGQPQHF.